The 2 T cell receptor beta chains below were found in one sample sequenced in a study of blood T cell repertoires in COVID-19. The data were produced by immunoSEQ multiplex PCR, yet TCRdb's version contains in-frame clones alone and is incomplete. The sample carries approximately 270,000 clones, roughly 91% recorded once. The sample comprised PBMCs or T cells enriched from blood (not recorded which). These receptor sequences come from a woman aged 55 to 70 who had recovered from COVID-19.

V and J are TRBV2 and TRBJ1-2; D is perhaps TRBD1 (5 bases). The CDR3 runs 16 residues. Germline assignment: CDR1 SNHLY and CDR2 FYNNEI. Trimming left V 7 bases short and J 6 bases short, with 24 bases between. CDR3 loop: CASTRGDRWGLNGYTF. CDR3 sequence (DNA): TGTGCCAGCACCCGCGGGGACCGATGGGGTTTAAATGGCTACACCTTC.

V usage is TRBV7-9 and J usage is TRBJ2-1, with 10 bases fitting TRBD2. V lost 4 bases and J lost 5; bases outside the gene matches: 5. Germline CDR1 reads SEHNR; CDR2 reads FQNEAQ (reference sequence). The CDR3 loop spans 15 amino acids. CDR3 in amino acids: CASSYIAGGHNEQFF. CDR3 coding DNA: TGTGCCAGCAGCTACATAGCGGGAGGTCACAATGAGCAGTTCTTC.